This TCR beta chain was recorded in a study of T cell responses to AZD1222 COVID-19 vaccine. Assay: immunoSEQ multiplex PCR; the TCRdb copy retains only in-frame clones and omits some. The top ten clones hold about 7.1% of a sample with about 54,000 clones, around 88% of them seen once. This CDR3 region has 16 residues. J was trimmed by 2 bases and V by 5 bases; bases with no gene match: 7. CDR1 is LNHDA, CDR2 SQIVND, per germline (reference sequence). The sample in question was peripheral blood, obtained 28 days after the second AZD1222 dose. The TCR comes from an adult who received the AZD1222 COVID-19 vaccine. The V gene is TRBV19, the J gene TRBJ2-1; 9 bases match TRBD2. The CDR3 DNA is TGTGCCAGTAGTCCCGGGACTAGCTCTACCTACAATGAGCAGTTCTTC. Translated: CASSPGTSSTYNEQFF.